Shown below are 8 T cell receptor beta chains from a single sample sequenced in a study of T cell responses to AZD1222 COVID-19 vaccine. Method: immunoSEQ multiplex PCR; TCRdb's copy keeps in-frame clones and lacks some. The sample carries more than 110,000 clones, approximately 90% recorded once. This material consisted of peripheral blood, taken on day 0 of AZD1222 vaccination. The receptor source for this set is an adult in good health.

V usage is TRBV5-1 and J usage is TRBJ2-7; D gene ambiguous. Germline V gene sequence: CDR1 SGHRS, CDR2 YFSETQ. V was trimmed by 5 bases and J by 5 bases, leaving 20 bases between them. This CDR3 is 15 amino acids long. CDR3: CASRTSLEGFNEQYF. The CDR3 DNA reads TGCGCCAGCAGAACCTCTCTAGAAGGGTTTAACGAGCAGTACTTC.

This chain joins TRBV12-3 or TRBV12-4 and TRBJ1-1, with D unclear. The ends were cut back, 6 bases at V and 3 bases at J, with 5 bases in the middle. The CDR3 is 11 amino acids. The DNA of the CDR3 is TGTGCCAGCAGATGGGACACTGAAGCTTTCTTT. Translation gives CASRWDTEAFF.

The rearrangement joins TRBV29-1 to TRBJ1-5; D is possibly TRBD1 (5 bases). This CDR3 contains 15 residues. CDR1 is SQVTM and CDR2 is ANQGSEA in the germline V gene. The V end lost 4 bases, the J end lost 0 bases, and 13 bases lay between the germline ends. The DNA for the CDR3 is TGCAGCGTTGGGGGGGGTTTCGGTAGCAATCAGCCCCAGCATTTT. Residues: CSVGGGFGSNQPQHF.

The chain carries TRBV7-2 and TRBJ1-2; unclear D gene. CDR1 is SGHTA, CDR2 FQGNSA, per germline. The CDR3 is made up of 14 amino acids. V was pared by 5 bases and J by 1 base, with 11 bases between. CDR3: CASSPGIYNYGYTF. CDR3 sequence (DNA): TGTGCCAGCAGCCCGGGGATCTATAACTATGGCTACACCTTC.

V usage is TRBV6-6 and J usage is TRBJ1-4; TRBD1 is a possible D gene (6 bases). Germline CDR1 MNHNY, CDR2 SVGAGI (reference sequence). The CDR3 loop spans 15 amino acids. Trimming pared 5 bases from V and 5 bases from J, leaving 15 bases between. CDR3 sequence reads: CASSHRTVGNEKLFF. The CDR3, as DNA: TGTGCCAGCAGTCACCGGACAGTAGGAAATGAAAAACTGTTTTTT.

The chain couples TRBV5-1 to TRBJ2-7; D is possibly TRBD2 (6 bases). Germline CDR1 reads SGHRS; CDR2 reads YFSETQ. This CDR3 has 15 residues. V lost 0 bases, J lost 2 bases, and 12 bases lay in between. CDR3 in DNA: TGCGCCAGCAGCTTGGTTAGCGGAGGTACCTACGAGCAGTACTTC. Protein: CASSLVSGGTYEQYF.

CDR3 sequence reads: CASSILPDVSSSYNEQFF. In DNA, the CDR3 is TGTGCCAGTAGTATTCTCCCGGACGTTTCTAGCTCCTACAATGAGCAGTTCTTC. The chain links TRBV19 to TRBJ2-1; D remains ambiguous. The ends were cut back, 3 bases at V and 0 bases at J, with 18 bases in the middle. The CDR3 is made up of 18 amino acids. Germline CDR1 LNHDA, CDR2 SQIVND (reference sequence). The full variable domain, in which reference TRBV19 and TRBJ2-1 provide the parts outside the CDR3, is DGGITQSPKYLFRKEGQNVTLSCEQNLNHDAMYWYRQDPGQGLRLIYYSQIVNDFQKGDIAEGYSVSREKKESFPLTVTSAQKNPTAFYLCASSILPDVSSSYNEQFFGPGTRLTVL.

J is TRBJ2-5 and V is TRBV20-1; D gene ambiguous. The CDR3 runs 11 residues. The V gene's germline CDR1 is DFQATT and CDR2 SNEGSKA (reference sequence). Here the CDR3 DNA reads TGCAGCTATAATGGGGTAGAGACCCAGTACTTC. Its protein is CSYNGVETQYF.